This T cell receptor (beta chain) originates from a study of shared clonotypes between healthy human individuals. This clone came up once. Its antigen remains unidentified. Findings and limits, study-wide: Rarefaction analysis demonstrated incomplete sorted-subset sequencing notwithstanding large depth. Compared with clonotypes that all four donors shared, non-shared clonotypes had lower generation probabilities. Naive subsets, compared against memory subsets, generally had larger estimated richness values. The sharing of 5% to 5.5% of naive CD4 clonotypes was seen across a handful of donors.

Trimming shortened V by 5 bases and J by 1 base, and 8 bases separated the two germline ends. CDR1 is SQVTM, CDR2 ANQGSEA, per germline. This CDR3 is 13 amino acids long. Cells designated naive CD8 were CD45RO-negative and were positively selected for CCR7, with terminally differentiated effector memory CD45RA+ cells excluded. Profiling relied on immunoSEQ multiplex PCR, and the TCRdb table lists in-frame clones only, not all of them. The sample yields approximately 2,000,000 clones, over 85% seen once. Material: naive CD8+ T cells from PBMCs. This receptor was obtained from a man aged 18 to 29 in good health. Some clones in this sample may be carry-over from other donors' samples. The genes are TRBV29-1 and TRBJ1-4; D might be TRBD1 (5 bases). Written as DNA, the CDR3 is TGCAGCGTTCCGGGGGTAACTAATGAAAAACTGTTTTTT. Its translation: CSVPGVTNEKLFF.